The 14 T cell receptor beta chains reported below all come from one sample, sequenced in a study of T cells in Graves' hyperthyroidism and ophthalmopathy. Amplified TCR beta CDR3 regions came from RNA transcripts. RT-PCR in the first round (using the HTBI primer set) targeted the TCR CDR3. TCRdb ran MiXCR on the multiplex PCR reads and lists one entry per CDR3 protein. The table records 750,000 to 900,000 distinct CDR3 sequences, about 38% of them present only once. Sequencing input: blood. The receptors originated from a man in his late teens or twenties with Graves' hyperthyroidism.

This clonotype has at least ten counts. One end of the junction does not line up with germline, which may come from a read error. The chain has TRBV5-1 and TRBJ2-2; D unresolved. This CDR3 is built from 13 residues. The germline CDR1 and CDR2 sequences are SGHRS and YFSETQ. CDR3 bases: TGTGCCAGCAGCTTAGATCCCACCGGGGAGCTGTTTTTT. It specifies CASSLDPTGELFF. Looking up the rest from reference TRBV5-1 and TRBJ2-2 gives the full variable domain: KAGVTQTPRYLIKTRGQQVTLSCSPISGHRSVSWYQQTPGQGLQFLFEYFSETQRNKGNFPGRFSGRQFSNSRSEMNVSTLELGDSALYLCASSLDPTGELFFGEGSRLTVL.

Worth noting for this clonotype: This may come from a read error, since a much larger clone is one base off. The chain has TRBV19 and TRBJ1-6, with D unclear. The CDR3 runs 15 residues. In germline, CDR1 is LNHDA, CDR2 SQIVND (reference sequence). With 7 bases removed from V and 7 bases from J, the gap between germline ends came to 17 bases. CDR3: CASTEASRVNSPLHF. The CDR3, as DNA: TGTGCCAGTACTGAGGCCAGCCGGGTAAATTCACCCCTCCACTTT.

CDR3 sequence (DNA): TGTGCCAGCAGCCGACTCCCTACCGTCTACGAGCAGTACTTC. It yields the protein CASSRLPTVYEQYF. The chain links TRBV7-9 to TRBJ2-7; unclear D gene. Trimming left V 5 bases short and J 3 bases short, with 14 bases between. Germline lookup yields CDR1 SEHNR and CDR2 FQNEAQ (reference sequence). The CDR3 covers 14 residues.

The chain recombines TRBV6-1 with TRBJ1-1, with 7 bases lining up with TRBD1. The V segment lost 2 bases and the J segment 9 bases; nucleotides outside the gene matches: 3. CDR1 is MNHNS, CDR2 SASEGT, per germline. This CDR3 has 12 residues. CDR3 region: CASSEMGQQAFF. The DNA of the CDR3 is TGTGCCAGCAGTGAAATGGGACAGCAAGCTTTCTTT.

This chain uses TRBV12-5 with TRBJ1-1; D perhaps matches TRBD1 (5 bases). V was trimmed by 6 bases and J by 1 base, leaving 9 bases between them. CDR1 and CDR2 (germline): LGHNT, FRNRAP. The CDR3 has 13 residues. The CDR3 protein is CASGHTGNTEAFF. The CDR3 DNA reads TGTGCTAGTGGACATACAGGGAACACTGAAGCTTTCTTT.

This clonotype was picked up many times. The CDR3 bases are TGTGCCAGCAGCCCCCGTGGGGCCGGGGAGCTGTTTTTT. It codes for CASSPRGAGELFF. V is TRBV7-3 and J is TRBJ2-2; D unclear. V gave up 5 bases and J gave up 6 bases, with 10 bases separating them. The CDR3 is 13 residues long. CDR1 and CDR2 (germline): SGHTA, FQGTGA.

Points on this clonotype: A much larger clone sits a single nucleotide away, making a read error possible. V gene TRBV7-8 combines with J gene TRBJ2-7; tentative D call: TRBD1 (6 bases). This CDR3 is built from 12 residues. Germline V gene lookup returns CDR1 SGHVS and CDR2 FQNEAQ. The V gene lost 4 bases and the J gene lost 5 bases, with 9 bases spanning the gap. The CDR3 loop is CASSSRDNEQYF. CDR3 nucleotide sequence: TGTGCCAGCAGCTCCCGGGACAACGAGCAGTACTTC.

In this sample, this clonotype turned up many times. This rearrangement joins TRBV29-1 to TRBJ1-2, with D hard to call. With 2 bases removed from V and 8 bases from J, the gap between germline ends came to 18 bases. Germline values: CDR1 SQVTM, CDR2 ANQGSEA. The CDR3 loop spans 14 amino acids. The CDR3 spells CSVEWFHPEGGYTF. The CDR3 bases are TGCAGCGTTGAATGGTTCCATCCTGAAGGAGGCTACACCTTC.

This clonotype has a handful of counts. The chain links TRBV12-3 or TRBV12-4 to TRBJ1-5; the D is unclear. V shed 4 bases and J shed 3 bases, with 10 bases lying between them. The CDR3 is 14 amino acids. CDR3: CASSYGSLNQPQHF. CDR3 sequence (DNA): TGTGCCAGCAGTTACGGGTCTCTCAATCAGCCCCAGCATTTT.

This clonotype turned up a few times. The rearrangement uses TRBV6-6 and TRBJ1-1; 9 bases are a match to TRBD1. The germline CDR1 and CDR2 sequences are MNHNY and SVGAGI (reference sequence). This CDR3 has 16 amino acids. The J segment lost 5 bases and the V segment lost 0 bases, leaving 7 bases of the junction unmatched. This CDR3 is CASSYSWTGVGTEAFF. In DNA, the CDR3 is TGTGCCAGCAGTTACTCGTGGACAGGGGTTGGAACTGAAGCTTTCTTT.

This clonotype was observed at least ten times. CDR3 loop: CASSQDHVRGLQPQHF. In DNA form, the CDR3 reads TGCGCCAGCAGCCAGGATCATGTTCGCGGGTTGCAGCCCCAGCATTTT. The genes are TRBV4-1 and TRBJ1-5, with D unresolved. Germline-derived CDR1 and CDR2 are MGHRA and YSYEKL. V was pared by 3 bases and J by 7 bases, with 19 bases between. This CDR3 region has 16 residues.

This clonotype was observed a handful of times. A junction boundary mismatches the germline segment, possibly from a read error. The chain joins TRBV2 to TRBJ1-2; the D gene is possibly TRBD1 (5 bases). Germline-derived CDR1 and CDR2 are SNHLY and FYNNEI. This CDR3 spans 14 amino acids. The CDR3 nucleotides are TGTGCCATCAGTGAAACCGGGACTGGCTATGGCTACACCTTC. Translating it yields CAISETGTGYGYTF.

This clonotype has more than one count but fewer than ten. This chain joins TRBV2 and TRBJ1-6; 9 bases match TRBD1. The CDR3 is 14 residues long. V shed 5 bases and J 13 bases; nucleotides not matched to a gene: 9. The germline V gene has CDR1 SNHLY and CDR2 FYNNEI. CDR3 bases: TGTGCCAGCAGTTATGGGACAGGGCCGGTTCCCCTCCACTTT. Its translation: CASSYGTGPVPLHF.

This clonotype was observed at least ten times. V is TRBV29-1 and J is TRBJ1-1, with D possibly being TRBD1 (6 bases). V was clipped by 3 bases and J by 3 bases, with 8 bases between them. The CDR3 contains 12 residues. Germline-derived CDR1 and CDR2 are SQVTM and ANQGSEA. The CDR3, as DNA: TGCAGCGTTGATGCAGGGGACACTGAAGCTTTCTTT. Protein product: CSVDAGDTEAFF.